Listed below are T cell receptor beta chains from one sample, sequenced in a study of shared clonotypes between healthy human individuals. Sequenced by immunoSEQ multiplex PCR; TCRdb stores in-frame clones only, minus some. The sample lists under 1,100,000 clones, around 78% occurring once. The sample consisted of memory CD4+ T cells from PBMCs. The receptor source for this set is a man aged 18 to 29 in good health. Some clones in this sample may be carry-over from other donors' samples. The CDR3 runs from the conserved cysteine through the conserved F or W. The D gene is left open where the match is weak. Clone size is not always given. Where it is, it says once, few, many or a class for expanded clones.

>13|NA|TRBV10-3|TRBJ1-2|NA
TGTGCCATCAAGGCCACAGGCACCTATGGCTACACCTTC
CAIKATGTYGYTF
>14|NA|TRBV7-2|TRBJ2-7|TRBD1
TGTGCCAGCAGCTTAGGCGGACAGGCGGACGAGCAGTACTTC
CASSLGGQADEQYF
>17|NA|TRBV15|TRBJ2-6|NA
TGTGCCACCAGCAGAGGTCGGACGGGCTCTGGGGCCAACGTCCTGACTTTC
CATSRGRTGSGANVLTF
>16|NA|TRBV5-1|TRBJ2-3|TRBD1
TGCGCCAGCAGCTTAGGGACAGGTCCTCGCACAGATACGCAGTATTTT
CASSLGTGPRTDTQYF
>11|once|TRBV7-9|TRBJ2-7|NA
TGTGCCAGCAGCCGTACCCGCGAGCAGTACTTC
CASSRTREQYF
>15|NA|TRBV2|TRBJ2-2|NA
TGTGCCAGCTCCCCCCAGCAGGCAGGCACCGGGGAGCTGTTTTTT
CASSPQQAGTGELFF
>13|NA|TRBV5-4|TRBJ1-2|NA
TGTGCCAGCAGCTTGTTCCCCGTGTATGGCTACACCTTC
CASSLFPVYGYTF
>15|NA|TRBV18|TRBJ2-1|TRBD2
TGTGCCAGCTCACCACCGGCTAGCGGGAGCTATGAGCAGTTCTTC
CASSPPASGSYEQFF
>12|once|TRBV28|TRBJ2-1|NA
TGTGCCAGCAGTTTAAGGCTACCTGGGCAGTTCTTC
CASSLRLPGQFF
>14|NA|TRBV2|TRBJ1-4|NA
TGTGCCAGCAGTGAGAACAGGGAGGGAGAAAAACTGTTTTTT
CASSENREGEKLFF
>16|NA|TRBV10-3|TRBJ2-2|NA
TGTGCCATCAGTGAGTCGTGGGGCGGAAACACCGGGGAGCTGTTTTTT
CAISESWGGNTGELFF
>15|NA|TRBV2|TRBJ2-2|NA
TGTGCCAGCAGTTCTAGGACTCAAAACACCGGGGAGCTGTTTTTT
CASSSRTQNTGELFF
>17|once|TRBV18|TRBJ2-2|TRBD2
TGTGCCAGCTCACCAAGATCTAGCGGGAGCCACACCGGGGAGCTGTTTTTT
CASSPRSSGSHTGELFF
>15|NA|TRBV29-1|TRBJ2-1|TRBD2
TGCAGCGCATTGATACGGGCTAGCGGGAGCTATGAGCAGTTCTTC
CSALIRASGSYEQFF
>15|NA|TRBV27|TRBJ2-2|NA
TGTGCCAGCAGTTCCCCTAAACCGAACACCGGGGAGCTGTTTTTT
CASSSPKPNTGELFF